This entry lists 8 T cell receptor beta chains sequenced from one sample in a study of fetal regulatory T cell absence and autoimmunity. Profiling relied on immunoSEQ multiplex PCR, and the TCRdb table lists in-frame clones only, not all of them. This sample has more than 90,000 clones, with about two thirds found just once. Sequenced: pancreas tissue. All receptors come from a male donor with IPEX syndrome.

The chain employs TRBV20-1 and TRBJ2-4, with D tentatively TRBD1 (5 bases). Per the germline V gene, CDR1 is DFQATT and CDR2 is SNEGSKA (reference sequence). Between the trimmed V and J ends, which lost 6 bases and 5 bases, there was a span of 5 bases. The CDR3 loop spans 10 amino acids. CDR3: CSARENIQYF. DNA of the CDR3: TGCAGTGCCAGGGAAAACATTCAGTACTTC.

This clone was observed a handful of times. V is TRBV25-1 and J is TRBJ2-7; no clear D gene. The CDR3 has 12 amino acids. The germline V gene encodes CDR1 MGHDK and CDR2 SYGVNS. The V and J ends lost 4 bases and 5 bases respectively, with 9 bases between them. The CDR3 reads CASSVSAHEQYF. CDR3 nucleotides: TGTGCCAGCAGTGTGAGCGCGCACGAGCAGTACTTC.

This clone was observed once. The chain is built from TRBV6-6 and TRBJ2-2; no clear D gene. Trimming removed 2 bases from V and 4 bases from J, with 2 bases in between. The CDR3 runs 12 residues. CDR1 MNHNY and CDR2 SVGAGI come from the germline V gene (reference sequence). The CDR3 nucleotides are TGTGCCAGCAGTTACCGCACCGGGGAGCTGTTTTTT. It encodes CASSYRTGELFF.

The V gene is TRBV11-3, the J gene TRBJ2-5; TRBD2 matches at 7 bases. Unmatched junction bases numbered 4, after V lost 2 bases and J lost 4 bases. Per germline, CDR1 SGHNT and CDR2 YENEEA. The CDR3 covers 14 residues. The CDR3 loop reads CASSLRTRPETQYF. The CDR3 region has the DNA TGTGCCAGCAGCTTAAGGACTAGGCCAGAGACCCAGTACTTC.

This clone came up a few times. The chain links TRBV5-6 to TRBJ1-2, with D unclear. The V end lost 0 bases, the J end lost 0 bases, and 6 bases lay between the germline ends. CDR3 length: 14 residues. The germline V gene encodes CDR1 SGHDT and CDR2 YYEEEE. CDR3 loop: CASSLVAANYGYTF. The CDR3 coding sequence is TGTGCCAGCAGCTTGGTAGCAGCTAACTATGGCTACACCTTC.

The chain uses TRBV21-1 and TRBJ1-1; the tabulated D call, TRBD1, remains unverified against the DNA. TRBV21-1 constitutes a pseudogene. This CDR3 has 15 amino acids. The CDR3 loop reads CASSSRDSSNTEAFF. The CDR3 nucleotides read TGTGCCAGCAGCAGTCGGGACAGCTCAAACACTGAAGCTTTCTTT.

V usage is TRBV18 and J usage is TRBJ1-1; 9 nucleotides line up with TRBD1. The CDR3 consists of 13 residues. Germline V gene sequence: CDR1 KGHSH, CDR2 LQKENI. V was clipped by 3 bases and J by 4 bases; unmatched bases: 0. For the CDR3, the DNA is TGTGCCAGCTCACCGGGACAGGGCACTGAAGCTTTCTTT. It is translated as CASSPGQGTEAFF.

As to this clone: The same CDR3 can be traced to other DNA sequences in this sample. The rearrangement uses TRBV11-2 and TRBJ2-5; D not resolved. This CDR3 is 11 amino acids long. Trimming shortened V by 0 bases and J by 4 bases, and 0 bases separated the two germline ends. Germline V gene sequence: CDR1 SGHAT, CDR2 FQNNGV. CDR3 in DNA: TGTGCCAGCAGCTTAGAAGAGACCCAGTACTTC. Residues: CASSLEETQYF.